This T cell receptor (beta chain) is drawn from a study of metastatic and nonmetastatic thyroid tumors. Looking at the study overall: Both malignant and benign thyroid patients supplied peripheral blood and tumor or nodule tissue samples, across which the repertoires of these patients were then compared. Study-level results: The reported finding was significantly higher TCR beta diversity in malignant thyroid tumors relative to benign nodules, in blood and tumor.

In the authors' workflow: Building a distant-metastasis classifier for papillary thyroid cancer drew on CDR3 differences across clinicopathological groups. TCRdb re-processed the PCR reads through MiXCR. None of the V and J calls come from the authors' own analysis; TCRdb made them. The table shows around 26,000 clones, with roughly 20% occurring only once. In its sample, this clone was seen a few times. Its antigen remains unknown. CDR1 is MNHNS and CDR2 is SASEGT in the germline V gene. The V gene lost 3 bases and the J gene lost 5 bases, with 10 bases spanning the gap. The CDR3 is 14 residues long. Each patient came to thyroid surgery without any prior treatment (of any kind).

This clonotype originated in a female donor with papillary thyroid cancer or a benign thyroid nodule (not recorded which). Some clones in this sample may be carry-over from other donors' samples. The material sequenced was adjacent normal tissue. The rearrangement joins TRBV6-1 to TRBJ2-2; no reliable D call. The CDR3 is CASSDRINTGELFF. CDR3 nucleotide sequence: TGTGCCAGCAGTGATAGGATCAATACCGGGGAGCTGTTTTTT.